One T cell receptor beta chain is described in this entry. Its antigen is currently unknown. The CDR3 is 15 residues long. The trim removed 1 base at V and 6 bases at J, leaving 5 bases unmatched. CDR1 is SGHTA and CDR2 is FQGNSA in the germline V gene. Primers: 60 Vbeta forward and 13 Jbeta reverse. Profiling relied on immunoSEQ multiplex PCR, and the TCRdb table lists in-frame clones only, not all of them. The sample yields some 130,000 clones, 76% seen once. The source of the sample is a study of cytomegalovirus exposure and HLA in healthy donors. Overall study: A previous analysis identified approximately 120 million unique TCR beta sequences derived from some 200 million T cells. Whole-study results and caveats: Later, an analysis showed that TCR beta chains associated with HLA were more clonally expanded than others that were equally common. Cytomegalovirus-associated status was assigned to about 170 TCR beta chains.

Sequencing used PBMCs. The chain links TRBV7-2 to TRBJ1-2; 10 bases are shared with TRBD1. This receptor was taken from a female donor in good health and CMV-seropositive. CDR3 amino acids: CASSLVGQGGDGYTF. CDR3 in DNA: TGTGCCAGCAGCTTAGTCGGACAGGGGGGGGATGGCTACACCTTC.